Each of the 2 T cell receptor beta chains below was sequenced from the same sample in a study of T cell responses to AZD1222 COVID-19 vaccine. This table comes from immunoSEQ multiplex PCR, and its TCRdb copy is limited to in-frame clones, with some not included. The sample lists roughly 120,000 clones, 70% to 90% occurring once. The sample consisted of peripheral blood, taken 28 days after the second AZD1222 dose. These receptors originate from an adult who received the AZD1222 COVID-19 vaccine.

By sample fraction, this clone is medium-sized (0.01 to 0.1%). The chain has TRBV2 and TRBJ1-4, with D possibly matching TRBD1 (5 bases). Germline assignment: CDR1 SNHLY and CDR2 FYNNEI. V was pared by 5 bases and J by 2 bases, with 9 bases between. The CDR3 is 14 residues long. The CDR3 spells CASSRWDTNEKLFF. CDR3 coding DNA: TGTGCCAGCAGTAGGTGGGACACTAATGAAAAACTGTTTTTT.

The J gene is TRBJ2-2, the V gene TRBV6-1; 8 bases match TRBD2. This CDR3 has 15 residues. V was pared by 2 bases and J by 5 bases, with 4 bases of the junction left unmatched. The V gene's germline CDR1 is MNHNS and CDR2 SASEGT. CDR3 loop: CASSELAGGTGELFF. CDR3 in DNA: TGTGCCAGCAGTGAACTAGCGGGCGGGACCGGGGAGCTGTTTTTT.